The 2 T cell receptor beta chains listed next were all sequenced from one sample in a study of tumor-infiltrating lymphocytes in primary liver carcinoma. The template, approximately 500 ng total RNA, yielded TCR beta cDNA made with a constant-region primer. For TCR beta, libraries were produced by three nested multiplex PCR rounds using slightly modified ARM-PCR. TRBV1-TRBV30 forward primers paired with a C-beta reverse primer were used in the first two PCR rounds, which ran roughly 10 cycles each. Each CDR3 protein is one row after TCRdb ran MiXCR on the multiplex PCR reads. The repertoire holds some 180,000 distinct CDR3 sequences, with approximately 60% as singletons. Alongside blood RNA obtained from unsorted whole blood, germline DNA was also extracted. The sample comprised peripheral blood. These receptors all come from a middle-aged man with primary liver carcinoma and hepatitis B virus infection.

The count of this clonotype is one. One base away lies a much larger clone, so this may be a sequencing read error. The chain employs TRBV29-1 and TRBJ2-1; 14 nucleotides line up with TRBD2. CDR3 length: 13 amino acids. J was trimmed by 12 bases and V by 7 bases; bases with no gene match: 8. Germline-derived CDR1 and CDR2 are SQVTM and ANQGSEA. CDR3 amino acids: CSGGTSGSDGQFF. The CDR3, as DNA: TGCAGCGGAGGGACTAGCGGGAGTGATGGGCAGTTCTTC.

V is TRBV11-2 and J is TRBJ2-7, with no clear D. Per the germline V gene, CDR1 is SGHAT and CDR2 is FQNNGV. The CDR3 totals 14 residues. Between the trimmed V and J ends, which lost 3 bases and 0 bases, there was a span of 9 bases. The CDR3 here is CASSFMGVSYEQYF. CDR3 sequence (DNA): TGTGCCAGCAGCTTCATGGGCGTCTCCTACGAGCAGTACTTC.